These 25 T cell receptor beta chains originate from one sample sequenced in a study of post-analysis software for immune sequencing data. Study results and limitations: TRBV5-6, TRBV5-1 and TRBV20-1 were among five TRBV segments more frequent in patients than controls.

Presence of unique molecular identifiers characterized the TCR beta cDNA libraries. TCRdb reprocessed the PCR reads with MiXCR, giving one entry per CDR3 protein. The sample has about 200,000 distinct CDR3 sequences, approximately 28% seen once. Antigens of these TCRs are unknown. Sequenced sample: blood. Receptors were obtained from a girl aged 2-17 years with multiple sclerosis.

This clonotype was counted many times. The chain carries TRBV10-3 and TRBJ2-1, with TRBD2 matching 7 bases. The CDR3 extends over 15 amino acids. Germline V lookup: CDR1 ENHRY, CDR2 SYGVKD. The V and J ends lost 5 bases and 0 bases, in that order; junction bases with no gene match: 4. This CDR3 reads CAISTSGNSYNEQFF. CDR3 DNA: TGTGCCATCAGTACAAGCGGGAACTCCTACAATGAGCAGTTCTTC.

The chain couples TRBV29-1 to TRBJ2-2, with D maybe TRBD2 (5 bases). V was trimmed by 7 bases and J by 1 base, leaving 13 bases between them. The CDR3 is 14 amino acids. Germline V CDR1 and CDR2: SQVTM, ANQGSEA. CDR3 protein: CSGGPSWNTGELFF. In DNA, the CDR3 is TGCAGCGGTGGCCCTAGCTGGAACACCGGGGAGCTGTTTTTT.

V gene TRBV18 combines with J gene TRBJ2-7; D might be TRBD2 (6 bases). Germline lookup yields CDR1 KGHSH and CDR2 LQKENI. Trimming stripped 3 bases from V and 7 bases from J, with 19 bases between. The CDR3 is 15 amino acids. The CDR3 DNA sequence: TGTGCCAGCTCACCGACAGATAGCGGCTACAATGAGCAGTACTTC. This encodes CASSPTDSGYNEQYF. Filled out from reference TRBV18 and TRBJ2-7, the complete variable domain reads NAGVMQNPRHLVRRRGQEARLRCSPMKGHSHVYWYRQLPEEGLKFMVYLQKENIIDESGMPKERFSAEFPKEGPSILRIQQVVRGDSAAYFCASSPTDSGYNEQYFGPGTRLTVT.

This clonotype was detected many times. The chain employs TRBV28 and TRBJ2-3; D ambiguous. The CDR3 length is 13 residues. Per germline, CDR1 MDHEN and CDR2 SYDVKM. V was trimmed by 5 bases and J by 2 bases, leaving 8 bases between them. CDR3 in DNA: TGTGCCAGCAGTCGGAAGAACACAGATACGCAGTATTTT. It codes for CASSRKNTDTQYF.

V and J are TRBV5-5 and TRBJ2-2; TRBD1 matches at 9 bases. V lost 2 bases and J lost 4; bases outside the gene matches: 3. The germline V gene has CDR1 SGHKS and CDR2 YYEKEE (reference sequence). CDR3 length: 15 residues. The DNA for the CDR3 is TGTGCCAGCAGCTTCGGACAGGGGAGCACCGGGGAGCTGTTTTTT. Translated, it gives CASSFGQGSTGELFF.

This clonotype was seen many times. This chain joins TRBV11-2 and TRBJ2-7; TRBD1 might be the D (6 bases). The CDR3 is made up of 16 amino acids. V was trimmed by 5 bases and J by 1 base, leaving 18 bases between them. Per the germline V gene, CDR1 is SGHAT and CDR2 is FQNNGV. Here the CDR3 DNA reads TGTGCCAGCAGCCACTCCAGGGGTTCGGGGTCCTACGAGCAGTACTTC. It translates to CASSHSRGSGSYEQYF.

Notes on this clonotype: A read error may explain this, as a much larger clone is one base away. The chain carries TRBV6-6 and TRBJ1-2; 8 nucleotides line up with TRBD1. Germline V CDR1 and CDR2: MNHNY, SVGAGI (reference sequence). V trimming: 7 bases; J trimming: 6 bases; junction bases outside the gene matches: 13. The CDR3 extends over 15 amino acids. CDR3 in DNA: TGTGCCAGCAAAGACAGGGGAGGTGTATGCCATGGCTACACCTTC. Residues: CASKDRGGVCHGYTF.

This clonotype occurred many times. The chain has TRBV6-6 and TRBJ1-2; tentatively, D is TRBD1 (5 bases). CDR1 and CDR2 (germline): MNHNY, SVGAGI (reference sequence). The CDR3 totals 14 residues. Trimming pared 6 bases from V and 2 bases from J, leaving 13 bases between. As DNA, the CDR3 is TGTGCCAGCAGCCCCGGGGGAGGGAACTATGGCTACACCTTC. Its protein product is CASSPGGGNYGYTF.

This clonotype was counted at least ten times. The gene calls are TRBV29-1 and TRBJ2-7; a possible D gene is TRBD2 (6 bases). The CDR3 is 15 residues long. CDR1 is SQVTM, CDR2 ANQGSEA, per germline. The V and J ends lost 6 bases and 3 bases respectively, with 21 bases between them. The CDR3 coding sequence is TGCAGCGTACTCCTTGAGGGACTTTATTACTACGAGCAGTACTTC. Translating gives CSVLLEGLYYYEQYF.

In its sample, this clonotype was seen many times. The gene calls are TRBV5-4 and TRBJ2-1; TRBD1 matches at 7 bases. This CDR3 comprises 13 residues. CDR1 and CDR2 from the germline V gene are SGHNT and YYREEE (reference sequence). V was pared by 4 bases and J by 10 bases, with 8 bases of the junction left unmatched. This CDR3 reads CASSLDRLWEQFF. The CDR3 DNA follows: TGTGCCAGCAGCCTGGACAGGCTCTGGGAGCAGTTCTTC. Full variable domain (missing parts from reference TRBV5-4 and TRBJ2-1): ETGVTQSPTHLIKTRGQQVTLRCSSQSGHNTVSWYQQALGQGPQFIFQYYREEENGRGNFPPRFSGLQFPNYSSELNVNALELDDSALYLCASSLDRLWEQFFGPGTRLTVL.

CDR3 nucleotides: TGCGCCAGCAGCCAAGGGGCAGGGAGGGGTCAGCCCCAGCATTTT. Protein product: CASSQGAGRGQPQHF. The chain combines TRBV4-1 with TRBJ1-5, with D possibly TRBD1 on 5 matching bases. Per germline, CDR1 MGHRA and CDR2 YSYEKL. The CDR3 totals 15 residues. Trimming removed 1 base from V and 6 bases from J, with 13 bases in between.

Of note for this clonotype: A much larger clone differs by one base, so this may be a read error. The chain recombines TRBV5-1 with TRBJ1-2; D not certain. The CDR3 runs to 12 residues. V gave up 4 bases and J gave up 7 bases, with 11 bases separating them. CDR1 and CDR2 from the germline V gene are SGHRS and YFSETQ. The CDR3 is CASSPAWTGYTF. The CDR3 bases are TGCGCCAGCAGCCCAGCATGGACTGGCTACACCTTC.

Many counts were recorded for this clonotype. The rearrangement uses TRBV5-1 and TRBJ2-5; 11 bases line up with TRBD1. CDR1 is SGHRS and CDR2 is YFSETQ in the germline V gene. The CDR3 is made up of 15 amino acids. V was pared by 2 bases and J by 4 bases, with 4 bases of the junction left unmatched. The CDR3: CASSFGQGAGETQYF. CDR3 nucleotide sequence: TGCGCCAGCAGCTTCGGACAGGGGGCGGGAGAGACCCAGTACTTC.

This chain connects TRBV12-3 or TRBV12-4 to TRBJ1-2; tentatively, D is TRBD1 (5 bases). V dropped 6 bases and J dropped 4 bases, with 18 bases sitting between them. The CDR3 spans 15 residues. The CDR3 here is CASSLGRRDAYGYTF. In DNA, the CDR3 is TGTGCCAGCAGCCTAGGTCGGAGGGACGCCTATGGCTACACCTTC.

V is TRBV28 and J is TRBJ1-5; D is unclear. Trimming pared 5 bases from V and 3 bases from J, leaving 14 bases between. There are 15 residues in the CDR3. CDR1 is MDHEN and CDR2 is SYDVKM in the germline V gene. The CDR3 loop reads CASSISGGNNQPQHF. In DNA form, the CDR3 reads TGTGCCAGCAGTATTAGTGGAGGGAACAATCAGCCCCAGCATTTT.

This clonotype was observed at least ten times. The rearrangement uses TRBV29-1 and TRBJ2-1; D ambiguous. Germline lookup yields CDR1 SQVTM and CDR2 ANQGSEA. This CDR3 comprises 12 residues. V was clipped by 5 bases and J by 7 bases, with 12 bases between them. This chain's CDR3 is CSVQALGNEQFF. CDR3 nucleotide sequence: TGCAGCGTTCAAGCGTTAGGTAATGAGCAGTTCTTC.

This clonotype was seen more than once but under ten times. The chain couples TRBV6-2 or TRBV6-3 to TRBJ2-2; 11 nucleotides line up with TRBD2. The V and J ends lost 10 bases and 1 base, in that order; junction bases with no gene match: 8. The CDR3 is 16 residues long. Looked up from germline, CDR1 is MNHEY and CDR2 is SVGEGT. For the CDR3, the DNA is TGTGCCATCCTACTAGCGGGAGTAAAGAACACCGGGGAGCTGTTTTTT. Residues: CAILLAGVKNTGELFF.

The chain has TRBV4-1 and TRBJ1-5, with TRBD1 as a possible D gene (5 bases). Trimming pared 1 base from V and 2 bases from J, leaving 9 bases between. The CDR3 is made up of 15 amino acids. Germline CDR1 is MGHRA and CDR2 is YSYEKL. The CDR3 DNA is TGCGCCAGCAGCCAAGTCGGGGCAGGCAATCAGCCCCAGCATTTT. It encodes CASSQVGAGNQPQHF.

Ten or more counts support this clonotype. The chain links TRBV20-1 to TRBJ1-5; no reliable D call. Trimming left V 1 base short and J 3 bases short, with 7 bases between. The germline V gene has CDR1 DFQATT and CDR2 SNEGSKA (reference sequence). This CDR3 has 13 amino acids. As DNA, the CDR3 is TGCAGTGCTAGAGGGCAGAACAATCAGCCCCAGCATTTT. Translating it yields CSARGQNNQPQHF.

This clonotype has only a few counts. CDR3 in DNA: TGTGCCAGCAGCTTAAGACTAGATGGAACCGGGGAGCTGTTTTTT. Amino acids: CASSLRLDGTGELFF. This rearrangement joins TRBV7-2 to TRBJ2-2, with D possibly being TRBD2 (6 bases). Trimming shortened V by 2 bases and J by 5 bases, and 12 bases separated the two germline ends. CDR1 is SGHTA, CDR2 FQGNSA, per germline. This CDR3 has 15 residues.

This clonotype has ten or more counts. The J gene is TRBJ2-5, the V gene TRBV29-1, with D perhaps matching TRBD1 or TRBD2 (6 bases each). The CDR3 sequence is 18 residues long. The V end lost 3 bases, the J end lost 5 bases, and 28 bases lay between the germline ends. In germline, CDR1 is SQVTM, CDR2 ANQGSEA. The CDR3, as DNA: TGCAGCGTTGATTCAGGGGCAATCGTTCTGGGGGGAGACGAGACCCAGTACTTC. This encodes CSVDSGAIVLGGDETQYF.

The chain links TRBV7-9 to TRBJ1-4; 9 bases fit TRBD1. The germline gives CDR1 SEHNR, CDR2 FQNEAQ (reference sequence). The CDR3 covers 15 residues. Trimming at V came to 5 bases and at J to 4 bases, leaving 5 bases not matched to a gene. The CDR3 is CASSATGQGNEKLFF. As DNA, the CDR3 is TGTGCCAGCAGCGCGACGGGACAGGGTAATGAAAAACTGTTTTTT.

The gene calls are TRBV5-6 and TRBJ1-4; TRBD1 matches at 7 bases. V was clipped by 4 bases and J by 5 bases; unmatched bases: 2. Germline V gives CDR1 SGHDT, CDR2 YYEEEE. This CDR3 is 13 amino acids long. CDR3 DNA: TGTGCCAGCAGCCGGGACAGAAATGAAAAACTGTTTTTT. As protein: CASSRDRNEKLFF.

The V call is TRBV29-1, the J call TRBJ1-1; 8 nucleotides align to TRBD1. The CDR3 totals 13 residues. CDR1 and CDR2 (germline): SQVTM, ANQGSEA. J gave up 1 base and V 3 bases, and 1 base lay outside the gene matches. Here the CDR3 reads CSVDQGANTEAFF. DNA of the CDR3: TGCAGCGTTGATCAGGGGGCGAACACTGAAGCTTTCTTT. Combining the CDR3 with reference TRBV29-1 and TRBJ1-1 gives the whole variable domain SAVISQKPSRDICQRGTSLTIQCQVDSQVTMMFWYRQQPGQSLTLIATANQGSEATYESGFVIDKFPISRPNLTFSTLTVSNMSPEDSSIYLCSVDQGANTEAFFGQGTRLTVV.

V and J are TRBV20-1 and TRBJ2-3, with 8 bases fitting TRBD2. Germline CDR1 is DFQATT and CDR2 is SNEGSKA (reference sequence). V lost 1 base to trimming and J lost 2 bases; unmatched junction nucleotides: 11. The CDR3 runs to 17 residues. In DNA form, the CDR3 reads TGCAGTGCTAGAGGTCTGGGGGCGGGGGGCCTCACAGATACGCAGTATTTT. Its translation is CSARGLGAGGLTDTQYF.